Sequencing of this TCR beta chain was carried out in a study of blood T cell repertoires in COVID-19. About the research overall: Nucleic acid was either cDNA or gDNA, and it came from T cells, B-cell-depleted T cells, or PBMCs.

The CDR3 contains 18 residues. Authors' analysis steps: Amplifying reference gene primers gave estimates of nucleated cell counts. Here immunoSEQ multiplex PCR was the method, and the copy in TCRdb shows in-frame clones only, minus some. From that table come the V and J calls and clone size; the DNA was used to work out D and trimming. The sample has some 23,000 clones, approximately 88% seen once. This clonotype was sampled from a human donor with active COVID-19. The donor label of this sample is uncertain. Sequences were obtained from peripheral blood. J is TRBJ1-1 and V is TRBV12-2; the D segment call TRBD1 is taken from the table without a DNA check. TRBV12-2 is tagged as a pseudogene. The CDR3 is CASRFCRLTGTGEARAFF. CDR3 nucleotide sequence: TGTGCAAGTCGCTTCTGCCGACTAACCGGGACAGGGGAAGCACGAGCTTTCTTT.